Shown below are 32 T cell receptor beta chains from a single sample sequenced in a study of OX40 agonist ivuxolimab in advanced cancers. The table came from immunoSEQ multiplex PCR; TCRdb's copy has only in-frame clones and leaves some out. The data show around 72,000 clones, over 75% seen once. The source was CD4+ or CD8+ T cells sorted from blood, collected in a trial of the OX40 agonist ivuxolimab. These receptors all come from an adult with an advanced solid tumor such as melanoma, head and neck, liver or kidney cancer.

The gene calls are TRBV6-1 and TRBJ2-3; TRBD1 or TRBD2 may be the D gene (5 bases each). V was trimmed by 4 bases and J by 4 bases, leaving 12 bases between them. Germline V CDR1 and CDR2: MNHNS, SASEGT. The CDR3 contains 14 residues. CDR3 region: CASSAGTFADTQYF. The CDR3 region has the DNA TGTGCCAGCAGTGCCGGGACGTTCGCAGATACGCAGTATTTT.

The V call is TRBV19, the J call TRBJ2-1; possible D gene TRBD2, 6 bases. Germline CDR1 and CDR2: LNHDA and SQIVND (reference sequence). V lost 3 bases to trimming and J lost 9 bases, with 24 bases between them. The CDR3 consists of 17 residues. The CDR3 here is CASSIPRASARGGEQFF. The CDR3 coding sequence is TGTGCCAGTAGTATCCCGCGGGCTAGCGCTCGTGGTGGTGAGCAGTTCTTC. The whole variable domain, filled in from reference TRBV19 and TRBJ2-1, reads DGGITQSPKYLFRKEGQNVTLSCEQNLNHDAMYWYRQDPGQGLRLIYYSQIVNDFQKGDIAEGYSVSREKKESFPLTVTSAQKNPTAFYLCASSIPRASARGGEQFFGPGTRLTVL.

The chain joins TRBV5-6 to TRBJ1-3; no firm D call. The V gene lost 0 bases and the J gene lost 4 bases, with 2 bases spanning the gap. The CDR3 is 12 residues long. Per the germline V gene, CDR1 is SGHDT and CDR2 is YYEEEE. The CDR3: CASSLAGNTIYF. The DNA for the CDR3 is TGTGCCAGCAGCTTGGCCGGAAACACCATATATTTT.

The chain carries TRBV6-4 and TRBJ2-1; 9 nucleotides agree with TRBD2. There are 13 residues in the CDR3. The V gene's germline CDR1 is MRHNA and CDR2 SNTAGT. V was pared by 3 bases and J by 9 bases, with 3 bases of the junction left unmatched. CDR3 sequence: CASSELAGGEQFF. DNA of the CDR3: TGTGCCAGCAGTGAACTAGCGGGTGGTGAGCAGTTCTTC.

The V gene is TRBV2, the J gene TRBJ1-1; 9 nucleotides line up with TRBD1. Germline V gives CDR1 SNHLY, CDR2 FYNNEI. CDR3 length: 14 amino acids. J gave up 1 base and V 6 bases, and 3 bases lay outside the gene matches. CDR3 nucleotides: TGTGCCAGCAGGGAGACAGGGGGGAACACTGAAGCTTTCTTT. Translated: CASRETGGNTEAFF.

The chain uses TRBV29-1 and TRBJ1-1; D remains unclear. Germline assignment: CDR1 SQVTM and CDR2 ANQGSEA. The CDR3 extends over 14 amino acids. V lost 5 bases to trimming and J lost 1 base, with 14 bases between them. CDR3 in DNA: TGCAGCGTTTTCCCAGGCAGCGGGAACACTGAAGCTTTCTTT. Its translation is CSVFPGSGNTEAFF.

The chain employs TRBV7-9 and TRBJ1-3; D is ambiguous. Germline loops: CDR1 SEHNR, CDR2 FQNEAQ (reference sequence). CDR3 length: 13 residues. V dropped 5 bases and J dropped 4 bases, with 9 bases sitting between them. CDR3 sequence reads: CASSEGLGNTIYF. The CDR3 coding sequence is TGTGCCAGCAGCGAAGGCTTGGGAAACACCATATATTTT.

J is TRBJ2-3 and V is TRBV7-8; no definite D call. Looked up from germline, CDR1 is SGHVS and CDR2 is FQNEAQ. Trimming left V 7 bases short and J 5 bases short, with 22 bases between. The CDR3 is 16 amino acids. DNA of the CDR3: TGTGCCAGCACCCCATCCAGGACGCCGAGGTTAGATACGCAGTATTTT. Protein: CASTPSRTPRLDTQYF.

V usage is TRBV27 and J usage is TRBJ2-7, with TRBD2 matching 8 bases. In germline, CDR1 is MNHEY, CDR2 SMNVEV (reference sequence). The ends lost 1 base at V and 2 bases at J; junction bases unmatched: 19. This CDR3 has 20 amino acids. The CDR3 bases are TGTGCCAGCAGTTTATTGGCGGGCGCGGGGGGCGGGGGGATGACCTACGAGCAGTACTTC. This translates into CASSLLAGAGGGGMTYEQYF.

V usage is TRBV2 and J usage is TRBJ1-3, with D tentatively TRBD1 (5 bases). CDR3 size: 14 residues. CDR1 is SNHLY, CDR2 FYNNEI, per germline. V was cut by 4 bases and J by 3 bases, with 10 bases left in between. The CDR3 loop is CASSGGASGNTIYF. As DNA, the CDR3 is TGTGCCAGCAGTGGTGGGGCGAGTGGAAACACCATATATTTT.

This chain joins TRBV28 and TRBJ1-1; 7 nucleotides agree with TRBD1. Germline lookup yields CDR1 MDHEN and CDR2 SYDVKM. The CDR3 sequence is 15 residues long. V shed 3 bases, J shed 0 bases, and the junction held 4 bases outside the gene matches. The CDR3 loop reads CASSFPGQLNTEAFF. The CDR3 DNA sequence: TGTGCCAGCAGTTTTCCGGGACAGCTGAACACTGAAGCTTTCTTT. The full variable domain, completed using reference TRBV28 and TRBJ1-1, is DVKVTQSSRYLVKRTGEKVFLECVQDMDHENMFWYRQDPGLGLRLIYFSYDVKMKEKGDIPEGYSVSREKKERFSLILESASTNQTSMYLCASSFPGQLNTEAFFGQGTRLTVV.

This chain connects TRBV6-1 to TRBJ2-5, with TRBD1 matching over 7 bases. With 5 bases clipped from V and 5 bases from J, the junction kept 8 bases outside the gene matches. CDR1 and CDR2 (germline): MNHNS, SASEGT. The CDR3 length is 14 residues. DNA of the CDR3: TGTGCCAGCAGTTTAGGGGGCCTTAGGGAGACCCAGTACTTC. Protein sequence: CASSLGGLRETQYF.

The chain has TRBV6-6 and TRBJ1-4; 9 bases line up with TRBD1. With 6 bases clipped from V and 5 bases from J, the junction kept 1 base outside the gene matches. Germline V gives CDR1 MNHNY, CDR2 SVGAGI (reference sequence). The CDR3 consists of 13 residues. The CDR3 nucleotides are TGTGCCAGCAGGACAGGGGGGAATGAAAAACTGTTTTTT. This sequence encodes CASRTGGNEKLFF.

The rearrangement joins TRBV2 to TRBJ1-5, with 7 bases matching TRBD1. CDR1 is SNHLY and CDR2 is FYNNEI in the germline V gene. CDR3 size: 14 residues. Unmatched junction bases numbered 4, after V lost 6 bases and J lost 2 bases. The CDR3 region is CASRIDRGNQPQHF. In DNA, the CDR3 is TGTGCCAGCAGAATAGACAGGGGCAATCAGCCCCAGCATTTT.

This clone was detected only a few times. This chain uses TRBV27 with TRBJ1-2, with 9 nucleotides matching TRBD1. Germline V gives CDR1 MNHEY, CDR2 SMNVEV (reference sequence). There are 13 residues in the CDR3. The V gene end was trimmed by 10 bases and the J gene end by 5 bases; junction bases not matched to a gene: 8. CDR3 in amino acids: CATTPGQGYGYTF. CDR3 DNA: TGTGCCACCACACCCGGACAGGGGTATGGCTACACCTTC.

The V and J genes are TRBV7-3 and TRBJ2-7; 11 nucleotides agree with TRBD2. The germline V gene has CDR1 SGHTA and CDR2 FQGTGA. Trimming at V came to 7 bases and at J to 4 bases, leaving 21 bases not matched to a gene. The CDR3 contains 19 residues. CDR3 residues: CASNFRALRPGLAVYEQYF. CDR3 coding DNA: TGTGCCAGCAATTTCCGGGCCCTTAGACCGGGACTAGCGGTTTACGAGCAGTACTTC. Supplemented by reference TRBV7-3 and TRBJ2-7, the full variable domain reads GAGVSQTPSNKVTEKGKYVELRCDPISGHTALYWYRQSLGQGPEFLIYFQGTGAADDSGLPNDRFFAVRPEGSVSTLKIQRTERGDSAVYLCASNFRALRPGLAVYEQYFGPGTRLTVT.

The rearrangement uses TRBV2 and TRBJ2-6; D gene uncertain. The CDR3 contains 14 residues. From germline, CDR1 is SNHLY and CDR2 FYNNEI. V lost 11 bases and J 0 bases, leaving 11 bases between the germline ends. CDR3 in amino acids: CACVLSSGANVLTF. Here the CDR3 DNA reads TGTGCCTGCGTACTTAGCTCTGGGGCCAACGTCCTGACTTTC. The full variable domain, in which reference TRBV2 and TRBJ2-6 provide the parts outside the CDR3, is EPEVTQTPSHQVTQMGQEVILRCVPISNHLYFYWYRQILGQKVEFLVSFYNNEISEKSEIFDDQFSVERPDGSNFTLKIRSTKLEDSAMYFCACVLSSGANVLTFGAGSRLTVL.

This sequence joins TRBV7-8 and TRBJ1-2; D uncertain. Trimming took off 3 bases at V and 6 bases at J, with 11 bases between the two ends. CDR3 size: 13 residues. The V gene's germline CDR1 is SGHVS and CDR2 FQNEAQ. This CDR3 is CASSFAGRDGYTF. CDR3 nucleotide sequence: TGTGCCAGCAGCTTTGCAGGCCGTGATGGCTACACCTTC.

This chain joins TRBV7-8 and TRBJ1-2; TRBD1 might be the D (6 bases). The germline V and J ends were trimmed by 4 bases and 2 bases, with 20 bases remaining between them. Germline V gene lookup returns CDR1 SGHVS and CDR2 FQNEAQ. The CDR3 consists of 17 residues. CDR3 bases: TGTGCCAGCAGCTCCCCCGGGGGGCTAACCTCAAACTATGGCTACACCTTC. As protein: CASSSPGGLTSNYGYTF.

This clone was seen just once. The chain's CDR3 is CASSTQETQYF. CDR3 in DNA: TGTGCCAGCAGTACCCAAGAGACCCAGTACTTC. The rearrangement links TRBV6-6 to TRBJ2-5; no reliable D call. The germline V gene encodes CDR1 MNHNY and CDR2 SVGAGI (reference sequence). The V end lost 5 bases, the J end lost 1 base, and 2 bases lay between the germline ends. The CDR3 runs 11 residues.

The chain combines TRBV6-1 with TRBJ1-1; D is unresolved. V lost 5 bases and J 6 bases, leaving 16 bases between the germline ends. The CDR3 contains 14 residues. The V gene's germline CDR1 is MNHNS and CDR2 SASEGT. The CDR3 spells CASSPLDPAAEAFF. The DNA for the CDR3 is TGTGCCAGCAGTCCCTTGGACCCGGCCGCTGAAGCTTTCTTT.

This clone was detected only once. The chain combines TRBV19 with TRBJ1-1; D uncertain. Germline V gene lookup returns CDR1 LNHDA and CDR2 SQIVND (reference sequence). This CDR3 has 15 residues. Trimming stripped 4 bases from V and 1 base from J, with 13 bases between. The CDR3 region is CASSTPGRRNTEAFF. The CDR3 DNA reads as TGTGCCAGTAGTACCCCCGGCAGGAGGAACACTGAAGCTTTCTTT.

This CDR3 is CASSAQQGVPLSYGYTF. The CDR3, as DNA: TGTGCCAGCAGCGCGCAACAGGGGGTCCCCCTATCCTATGGCTACACCTTC. V and J are TRBV7-2 and TRBJ1-2; 8 positions agree with TRBD1. This CDR3 is 17 amino acids long. With 5 bases clipped from V and 4 bases from J, the junction kept 15 bases outside the gene matches. Germline V gene data show CDR1 as SGHTA and CDR2 as FQGNSA. Drawing the rest from reference TRBV7-2 and TRBJ1-2, the complete variable domain is GAGVSQSPSNKVTEKGKDVELRCDPISGHTALYWYRQSLGQGLEFLIYFQGNSAPDKSGLPSDRFSAERTGGSVSTLTIQRTQQEDSAVYLCASSAQQGVPLSYGYTFGSGTRLTVV.

This clone has more than one count but fewer than ten. This chain uses TRBV10-3 with TRBJ2-3; D may be TRBD1 or TRBD2 (6 bases each). Germline V gene sequence: CDR1 ENHRY, CDR2 SYGVKD. The CDR3 covers 14 residues. V lost 4 bases, J lost 3 bases, and 11 bases lay in between. The CDR3 DNA follows: TGTGCCATCAGTGGCGGGACACCAACAGATACGCAGTATTTT. Translating gives CAISGGTPTDTQYF.

The chain uses TRBV28 and TRBJ1-4; D call uncertain. Germline lookup yields CDR1 MDHEN and CDR2 SYDVKM. The CDR3 loop spans 15 amino acids. V was trimmed by 7 bases and J by 3 bases, leaving 15 bases between them. The CDR3 spells CASNERGSPNEKLFF. CDR3 sequence (DNA): TGTGCCAGCAACGAAAGAGGCAGCCCTAATGAAAAACTGTTTTTT.

CDR3 sequence: CSVEGGSTNEKLFF. The CDR3 DNA sequence: TGCAGCGTTGAGGGGGGATCAACTAATGAAAAACTGTTTTTT. This chain connects TRBV29-1 to TRBJ1-4; D may be TRBD1 (5 bases). Trimming removed 3 bases at V and 0 bases at J, with 8 bases between. CDR1 is SQVTM, CDR2 ANQGSEA, per germline. The CDR3 loop spans 14 amino acids.

This chain joins TRBV5-1 and TRBJ2-2; no firm D call. V dropped 2 bases and J dropped 4 bases, with 9 bases sitting between them. Germline V gene lookup returns CDR1 SGHRS and CDR2 YFSETQ. This CDR3 contains 14 residues. The CDR3, as DNA: TGCGCCAGCAGCTTAGGTGGAGCCACCGGGGAGCTGTTTTTT. Its translation is CASSLGGATGELFF.

V is TRBV7-6 and J is TRBJ1-2; 8 bases align to TRBD1. Trimming at V came to 5 bases and at J to 4 bases, leaving 6 bases not matched to a gene. This CDR3 is 14 amino acids long. The germline gives CDR1 SGHVS, CDR2 FNYEAQ. CDR3 amino acids: CASSLGQGAYGYTF. DNA of the CDR3: TGTGCCAGCAGCCTAGGCCAGGGGGCCTATGGCTACACCTTC.

The chain links TRBV6-4 to TRBJ1-2, with 7 bases fitting TRBD1. CDR1 MRHNA and CDR2 SNTAGT come from the germline V gene. With V trimmed by 2 bases and J by 8 bases, 8 bases remained unmatched. CDR3 length: 14 residues. CDR3 nucleotide sequence: TGTGCCAGCAGTGACCGACAGGGTTCTAGGGGCTACACCTTC. Residues: CASSDRQGSRGYTF.

This chain joins TRBV7-3 and TRBJ2-2, with D possibly being TRBD1 or TRBD2 (6 bases each). V was clipped by 6 bases and J by 4 bases, with 18 bases between them. Per the germline V gene, CDR1 is SGHTA and CDR2 is FQGTGA. The CDR3 covers 16 residues. The CDR3 region is CASSQLGGDGTGELFF. The CDR3 DNA reads as TGTGCCAGCAGTCAACTGGGGGGCGACGGCACCGGGGAGCTGTTTTTT.

This rearrangement joins TRBV11-3 to TRBJ2-3; no definite D call. Germline-derived CDR1 and CDR2 are SGHNT and YENEEA. The CDR3 runs to 15 residues. V dropped 6 bases and J dropped 2 bases, with 15 bases sitting between them. Here the CDR3 reads CASSYGTPPTDTQYF. CDR3 DNA: TGTGCCAGCAGTTACGGCACTCCCCCCACAGATACGCAGTATTTT. The variable domain in full, with the rest retrieved from reference TRBV11-3 and TRBJ2-3, is EAGVVQSPRYKIIEKKQPVAFWCNPISGHNTLYWYLQNLGQGPELLIRYENEEAVDDSQLPKDRFSAERLKGVDSTLKIQPAELGDSAVYLCASSYGTPPTDTQYFGPGTRLTVL.

A single count supports this clone. This chain joins TRBV11-2 and TRBJ2-1; D may be TRBD1 or TRBD2 (5 bases each). Trimming removed 5 bases at V and 11 bases at J, with 22 bases between. The length of the CDR3 is 15 residues. Germline CDR1 SGHAT, CDR2 FQNNGV. CDR3 region: CASSRPGRRGFQQFF. CDR3 DNA: TGTGCCAGCAGCCGACCGGGACGGCGCGGTTTCCAGCAGTTCTTC.